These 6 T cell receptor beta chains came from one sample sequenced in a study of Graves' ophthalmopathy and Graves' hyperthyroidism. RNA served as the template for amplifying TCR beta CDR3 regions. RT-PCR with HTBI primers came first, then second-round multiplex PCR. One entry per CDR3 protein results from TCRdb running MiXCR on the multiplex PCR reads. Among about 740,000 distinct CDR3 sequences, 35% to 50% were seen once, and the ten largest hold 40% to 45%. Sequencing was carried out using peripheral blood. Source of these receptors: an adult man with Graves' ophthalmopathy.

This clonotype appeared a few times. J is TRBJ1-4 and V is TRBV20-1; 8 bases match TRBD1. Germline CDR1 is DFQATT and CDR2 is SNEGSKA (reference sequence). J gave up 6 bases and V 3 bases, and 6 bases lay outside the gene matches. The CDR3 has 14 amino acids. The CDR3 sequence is CSARAATGDEKLFF. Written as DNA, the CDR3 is TGCAGTGCTAGGGCGGCGACAGGGGATGAAAAACTGTTTTTT.

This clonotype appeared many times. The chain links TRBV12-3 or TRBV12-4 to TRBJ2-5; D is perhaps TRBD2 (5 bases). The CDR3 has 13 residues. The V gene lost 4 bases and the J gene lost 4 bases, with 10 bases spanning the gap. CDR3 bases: TGTGCCAGCAGTTACTCCAGCGGAGAGACCCAGTACTTC. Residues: CASSYSSGETQYF.

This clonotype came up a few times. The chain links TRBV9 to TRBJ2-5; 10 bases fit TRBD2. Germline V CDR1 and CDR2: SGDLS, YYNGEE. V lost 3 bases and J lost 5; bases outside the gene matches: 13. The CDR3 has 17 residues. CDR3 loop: CASSAEAGGPFMETQYF. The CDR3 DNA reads TGTGCCAGCAGCGCCGAAGCGGGAGGGCCATTCATGGAGACCCAGTACTTC.

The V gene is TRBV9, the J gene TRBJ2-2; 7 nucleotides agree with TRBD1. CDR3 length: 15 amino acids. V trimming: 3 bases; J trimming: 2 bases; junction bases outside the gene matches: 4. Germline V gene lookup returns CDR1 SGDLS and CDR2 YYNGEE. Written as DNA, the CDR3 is TGTGCCAGCAGCGAATGGGACAGAAACACCGGGGAGCTGTTTTTT. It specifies CASSEWDRNTGELFF.

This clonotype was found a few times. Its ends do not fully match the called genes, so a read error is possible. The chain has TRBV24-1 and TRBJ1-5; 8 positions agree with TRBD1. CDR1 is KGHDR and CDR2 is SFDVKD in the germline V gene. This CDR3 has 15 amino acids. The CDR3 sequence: CATTSGGMSNQPQHF. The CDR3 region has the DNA TGTGCTACCACTTCAGGGGGCATGAGCAATCAGCCCCAGCATTTT.

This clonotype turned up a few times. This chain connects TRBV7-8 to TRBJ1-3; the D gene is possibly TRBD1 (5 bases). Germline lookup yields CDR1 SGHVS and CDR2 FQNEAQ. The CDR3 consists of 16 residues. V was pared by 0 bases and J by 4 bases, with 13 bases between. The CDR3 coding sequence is TGTGCCAGCAGCTTAGCTGGGGCAGGGTCGGGAAACACCATATATTTT. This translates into CASSLAGAGSGNTIYF.